This T cell receptor (beta chain) is from a study of shared clonotypes between healthy human individuals. Study-level background: Donors consisted of two women and a few men between 18 and 49.

Study-wide points: The study found roughly 5% of naive CD4 clonotypes shared across a handful of donors.

The germline gives CDR1 GTSNPN, CDR2 SVGIG (reference sequence). The CDR3 has 12 residues. Trimming removed 5 bases from V and 3 bases from J; junction bases left unmatched: 2. Per the original methods: ImmunoSEQ only sent back junction sequences with no quality scores, so filtering was done differently. The table came from immunoSEQ multiplex PCR; TCRdb's copy has only in-frame clones and leaves some out. From that table come the V and J calls and clone size; the DNA was used to work out D and trimming. This table holds roughly 530,000 clones, 95% to 97% found once. A word on this clone: The antigen remains undetermined.

Splitting the CD4+ cells yielded a CD45RA+ naive subset and a CD45RA-negative memory subset. The clonotype comes from a woman aged 25 to 39 in good health. The material sequenced was naive CD4+ T cells sorted from blood. Regarding subset: CD45RA+ positively selected. The chain employs TRBV30 and TRBJ2-7, with 9 positions matching TRBD1. CDR3 region: CAWGQGNYEQYF. CDR3 nucleotides: TGTGCCTGGGGACAGGGGAACTACGAGCAGTACTTC.